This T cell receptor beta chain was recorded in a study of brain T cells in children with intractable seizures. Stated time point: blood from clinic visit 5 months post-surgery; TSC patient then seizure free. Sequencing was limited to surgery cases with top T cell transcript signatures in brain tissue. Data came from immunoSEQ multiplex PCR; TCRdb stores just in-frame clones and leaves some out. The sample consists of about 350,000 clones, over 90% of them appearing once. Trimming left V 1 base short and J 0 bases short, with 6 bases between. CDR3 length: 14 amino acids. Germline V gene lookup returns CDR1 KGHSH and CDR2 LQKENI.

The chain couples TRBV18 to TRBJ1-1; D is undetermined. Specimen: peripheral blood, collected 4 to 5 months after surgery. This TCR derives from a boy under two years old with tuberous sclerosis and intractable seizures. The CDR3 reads CASSPRALNTEAFF. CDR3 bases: TGTGCCAGCTCACCACGGGCCTTGAACACTGAAGCTTTCTTT.